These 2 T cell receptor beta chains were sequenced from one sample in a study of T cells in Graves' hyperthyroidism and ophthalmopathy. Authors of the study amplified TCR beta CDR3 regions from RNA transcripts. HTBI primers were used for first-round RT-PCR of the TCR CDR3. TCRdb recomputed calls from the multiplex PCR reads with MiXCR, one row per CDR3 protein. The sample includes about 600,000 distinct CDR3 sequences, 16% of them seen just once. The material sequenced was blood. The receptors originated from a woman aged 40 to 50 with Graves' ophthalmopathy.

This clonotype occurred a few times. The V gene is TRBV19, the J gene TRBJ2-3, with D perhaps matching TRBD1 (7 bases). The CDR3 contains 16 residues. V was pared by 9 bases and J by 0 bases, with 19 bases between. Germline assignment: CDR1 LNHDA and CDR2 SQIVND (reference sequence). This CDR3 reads CASKPGGHSSTDTQYF. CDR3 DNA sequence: TGTGCCAGCAAACCAGGGGGGCATTCTAGCACAGATACGCAGTATTTT.

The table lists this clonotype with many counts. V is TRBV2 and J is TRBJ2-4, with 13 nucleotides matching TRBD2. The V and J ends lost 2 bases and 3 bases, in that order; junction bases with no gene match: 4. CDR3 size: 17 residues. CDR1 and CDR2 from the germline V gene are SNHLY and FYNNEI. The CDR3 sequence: CASSERLAGGHKNIQYF. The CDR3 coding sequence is TGTGCCAGCAGTGAAAGACTAGCGGGGGGTCACAAAAACATTCAGTACTTC.